This T cell receptor (beta chain) was recovered during a study of early T cells in non-severe SARS-CoV-2 infection. Between the trimmed V and J ends, which lost 4 bases and 2 bases, there was a span of 5 bases. The CDR3 has 11 residues. Germline assignment: CDR1 DFQATT and CDR2 SNEGSKA (reference sequence). Using its own MiXCR run on the 5' RACE reads, TCRdb lists one record per CDR3 protein. The table records tens of thousands of distinct CDR3 sequences, about 13% of them present only once. The rearrangement links TRBV20-1 to TRBJ1-2, with D hard to call. The sequence came from an adult who was a healthcare worker with PCR-confirmed SARS-CoV-2 infection or an uninfected control (not recorded which). The sample comprised whole blood. CDR3 sequence reads: CSATVNYGYTF. The CDR3 bases are TGCAGTGCTACCGTGAACTATGGCTACACCTTC.